This record covers a single T cell receptor (beta chain). Its antigen remains unidentified. The CDR3 sequence holds 12 residues, the cysteine and phenylalanine included. The sequence is cut down to CDR3 DNA, 36 bases in frame from base 1. A distance of 8 bases separates the germline ends of V and J, which lose 5 bases and 7 bases respectively. Taken from the germline V gene, the CDR1 and CDR2 loops are LGHNT and FRNRAP. The sample comes from a study of cytomegalovirus exposure and HLA in healthy donors (dated by TCRdb to about 2017). About the study as a whole: An earlier analysis of approximately 600 of the donors reported roughly 270 Gb of sequence data and around 110 million unique TCR beta sequences from roughly 200 million T cells. An early release that covered approximately 600 HLA-typed donors contained approximately 300 gigabases of sequencing data and 70 million to 100 million unique TCR sequences. Of the 300 to 500 genotyped donors, 70% to 90% were placed in the genetic ancestry cluster associated with self-reported Caucasian donors. The study was designed to test whether signatures of past pathogen exposure could be identified by cataloging public T cell receptors. The study used immunosequencing to profile the T cell repertoires of approximately 630 subjects and linked those repertoires to cytomegalovirus serostatus. A separate validation cohort of roughly 110 different subjects was used in addition to the approximately 670-subject first cohort. To predict cytomegalovirus infection status, the study combined high-throughput TCR immunosequencing, statistical association of individual TCRs with disease status, and machine learning. A later analysis re-examined previously published TCR beta repertoires from hundreds of donors and added high-resolution HLA genotyping to investigate patterns of TCR occurrence. The later analysis used no new phenotypic data to find candidate immune exposures, relying instead on TCR beta sequences and their occurrence across donors. In an earlier analysis of 587 of the donors, high-throughput TCR beta sequencing was used to judge whether each TCR beta V gene segment behaved as functional or pseudogenic. Donor age, sex, ethnicity and CMV serostatus were collected together with the repertoire data. Genome-wide SNP genotypes for about 65% of the 666 donors were used in a later genetic analysis, which treated that subset as a discovery cohort. Every discovery cohort repertoire had been produced on one sequencing platform. HLA typing covered class I and class II loci at four-digit resolution. Typing coverage differed by locus: A, B, C, DRB1 and DQB1 were typed in about 629-630 donors, DQA1 in about 500, DPA1 in nearly 610, and DPB1 in about 450. Four to six DR-DQ haplotypes were handled as single units for association and clustering, since linkage in the cohort was strong. Across some 400 genotyped donors of the cohort, an average of approximately 240,000 unique TCR beta nucleotide sequences per donor were sequenced, and roughly 20% of those sequences were non-productive. Study-wide findings and limitations: Roughly uniform sequencing depth across donors was assumed in presence/absence analyses, although this assumption may not hold. Correlated functional status among segregating V segments might reflect linkage disequilibrium, but an unknown experimental factor could not be ruled out. The study gave a list of under 200 TCR beta chains associated with cytomegalovirus. Compared with equally common non-associated chains, HLA-associated TCR beta chains in a later analysis were more clonally expanded and had lower generation probabilities. Most TCR sequences were seen in very few donors, while some public TCRs were found in many individuals. In a later analysis, TCR association rates were found to vary across HLA loci, with the most associated TCRs seen for DRB1 alleles and the fewest for HLA-C alleles. In this cohort, only TCR beta chains were sequenced, and detectable features were limited by the absence of alpha or paired-chain data. A later genetic analysis associated a missense DCLRE1C variant with V-gene and J-gene trimming of TCR beta chains, and an independent cohort replicated the association. According to the authors, the approach could potentially be generalized to other disease states and immunological phenotypes. The sequencing pipeline was judged likely to have produced a cluster of highly shared sequence variants as a technical artifact. When HLA alleles, especially DR and DQ, strongly co-occurred, TCR associations were difficult to assign to individual alleles. Specific HLA alleles were associated with over 15,000 TCR beta sequences at a false discovery rate of 0.05 in a later analysis. Three of the identified cytomegalovirus-associated TCR beta chains were confirmed in vitro to be specific for cytomegalovirus antigens. Because the 87-base-pair reads could not distinguish some IMGT-functional V segments, including TRBV6-2 and TRBV6-3, those segments were excluded. In an earlier analysis of a few hundred of the donors, most TCR beta V segments were observed in productive rearrangements about 87% or about 30% of the time, broadly matching IMGT annotations. Immune exposure information for the cohort was limited to CMV serostatus. In a later analysis, several top co-occurrence clusters were reported to appear linked to parvovirus B19, influenza, CMV and Epstein-Barr virus. The classifier was reported to diagnose cytomegalovirus status with high specificity and sensitivity in both the original cohort and the validation cohort. Approximately 16 rarely observed V segments, including chromosome 9 orphons, were excluded from the earlier analysis of approximately 500 of the donors because counts were too low. In a later genetic analysis, fewer N-insertions in productive TCRs were reported among donors in an Asian-associated ancestry cluster than the roughly 700-donor mean. Most CMV-associated TCR beta chains appeared to be HLA-restricted in a later analysis, and the HLA associations seemed to be driven largely by CMV exposure. Because some donors lacked HLA typing at each locus, the association tests relied only on the typed subset. A further reported finding was that TCR beta sequences accurately predicted the HLA-A and HLA-B alleles for most subjects in the first cohort.

The method was the immunoSEQ multiplex PCR assay. For the multiplex PCR, a mixture combining 60 forward primers for TCR Vbeta segments and 13 reverse primers for TCR Jbeta segments was used. A multiplex PCR assay on genomic DNA amplified the CDR3 region of rearranged TCR beta genes. Amplified TCR beta libraries were sequenced as 87-base-pair reads on the Illumina HiSeq System. For the original study's pipeline: Across the 600 to 700 repertoires, a later analysis counted roughly 84 million unique TCR beta chains, 9.5 million to 13 million of which were shared by at least two donors. Raw reads were error-corrected and collapsed into unique sequences with a nearest-neighbor algorithm that merged closely related sequences to remove PCR and sequencing errors. To assign V, D and J gene segments, CDR3 sequences were aligned to IMGT reference sequences. For a sequence to be retained, at least a six-nucleotide match to both a V gene segment and a J gene segment was required. Rearrangements were called productive when the CDR3 lacked stop codons and stayed in frame with V and J; all others were non-productive. Following IMGT convention, CDR3 was defined as the stretch from the second conserved V-encoded cysteine to the conserved J-encoded phenylalanine. In an earlier analysis of 550 to 650 of the donors, sequences lacking an unambiguous match to a single V gene segment were excluded. In an earlier analysis of 587 of the donors, a V segment was called functional when productive rearrangements were above 56.7%, and segregating when the standard deviation between donors exceeded 5%. A statistical classification framework was built to diagnose cytomegalovirus status from the catalog of TCR beta chain sequences. In a later analysis, V and J genes were assigned by comparing TCR nucleotide sequences against IMGT/GENE-DB human TR gene sequences. Using the TCRdist pipeline, a later analysis assigned CDR3 sequences along with most-parsimonious VDJ recombination scenarios. In a later analysis, every TCR beta chain was defined by the combination of its CDR3 amino acid sequence and its V-gene family, and reads without a unique V-gene family were dropped. To address suspected cross-contamination and a sequencing artifact, a later analysis removed 450 to 700 highly shared, low-generation-probability nucleotide sequences. In a later analysis, a clonal expansion index was calculated for each public chain from normalized within-repertoire ranks of inferred template counts. In a later analysis, generation probabilities were computed using a VDJ recombination model fitted to out-of-frame rearrangements, and the results were checked against IGoR. Hypergeometric tests were used in a later analysis to score TCR-TCR, TCR-HLA and TCR-CMV co-occurrence, with a repertoire-size bias correction applied to the TCR pairs. In a later analysis, false discovery rates were estimated by permuting HLA or CMV assignments 20 times. In a later analysis, co-occurring TCRs were grouped with DBSCAN, and TCRdist sequence similarity was added when clustering was performed within HLA-allele-positive subsets. Repertoires with fewer than 30,000 or more than 120,000 public chains, plus five repertoires with anomalous nucleotide sharing, were excluded from co-occurrence clustering. TCRdb's version of the immuneACCESS table is confined to in-frame rearrangements and falls short of the full clone set. An unresolved V gene accounts for under half of the shortfall where checked; the remainder is of unknown origin. D and trimming come from the DNA, and the V and J calls and clone size come from that table. The sample table records about 75,000 clones. The ten most abundant clones make up around 4% of the sample.

In total, just over 650 healthy bone marrow donors made up the cohort. All cohort members were sampled while nominally healthy, although unrecorded immune exposures were likely present. The donor was CMV seropositive and was included in the group of 250 to 300 seropositive cohort members. A peripheral blood sample was collected from each donor, and TCR beta sequencing was performed on peripheral blood mononuclear cells. Genomic DNA was extracted from the blood cell samples with the Qiagen DNeasy Blood Extraction Kit. The clonotype comes from a man between 18 and 35 years old in good health and CMV-seropositive. Sequenced input: PBMCs. Recombination joined TRBV12-5 with TRBJ2-2, and possibly TRBD2, on 5 matching bases. This receptor has the CDR3 CASGEGGGELFF. The DNA sequence reads TGTGCTAGTGGTGAGGGTGGCGGGGAGCTGTTTTTT.